This is a list of T cell receptor beta chains from one sample in a study of blood T cell repertoires in COVID-19. Profiling relied on immunoSEQ multiplex PCR, and the TCRdb table lists in-frame clones only, not all of them. This table holds 110,000 or so clones, around 90% found once. Sequenced: peripheral blood. Receptors were obtained from a human donor in a cohort sampled during active COVID-19. The CDR3 runs from the conserved cysteine through the conserved F or W. D genes are given only for firm matches. Size is omitted from some rows. Given values are once, few, many or a class for expanded clones.

j_call d_call v_call clone_size cdr3_nt cdr3_aa
TRBJ2-3 TRBD1 TRBV5-6 NA TGTGCCAGCAGCTTGCCCCCGGACAGGAGAGATACGCAGTATTTT CASSLPPDRRDTQYF
TRBJ2-5 NA TRBV11-2 NA TGTGCCAGCAGCCCTGGGGAGGCCGGGACCCAGTACTTC CASSPGEAGTQYF
TRBJ2-5 TRBD2 TRBV3-1/TRBV3-2 NA TGTGCCAGCAGCCAACAACTAGCGGGGGGCCTCCTCGAGACCCAGTACTTC CASSQQLAGGLLETQYF
TRBJ2-4 NA TRBV28 NA TGTGCCAGCAGTCGACCTCCGGCGGGGACCAAAAACATTCAGTACTTC CASSRPPAGTKNIQYF
TRBJ1-2 TRBD1 TRBV18 NA TGTGCCAGCTCAACGACGACAGGGATCGGATCCTACACCTTC CASSTTTGIGSYTF
TRBJ2-1 TRBD1 TRBV5-1 NA TGCGCCAGCAGCCCTGGGACAGGGACCTACAATGAGCAGTTCTTC CASSPGTGTYNEQFF
TRBJ2-7 NA TRBV27 NA TGTGCCAGCAGTTTAAGGCAGGGCAGTCAGAACGAGCAGTACTTC CASSLRQGSQNEQYF
TRBJ1-5 NA TRBV5-1 NA TGCGCCAGCAGCCTTGGGCAGGGAACACAGCCCCAGCATTTT CASSLGQGTQPQHF
TRBJ2-7 NA TRBV5-1 NA TGCGCCAGCAGCTTGAGCCGCGGGGCAGGGATCTCCTACGAGCAGTACTTC CASSLSRGAGISYEQYF
TRBJ2-4 TRBD2 TRBV5-8 NA TGTGCCAGCAGCCCCTCTAGCGGGGGGATAAAAAACATTCAGTACTTC CASSPSSGGIKNIQYF
TRBJ2-7 TRBD1 TRBV7-9 NA TGTGCCAGCAGCTTGACAGGGGGATTCTCCTACGAGCAGTACTTC CASSLTGGFSYEQYF
TRBJ2-7 TRBD2 TRBV7-2 NA TGTGCCAGCAGCTTAGTAGCGGGAGGGGGTTGGGAGCAGTACTTC CASSLVAGGGWEQYF
TRBJ1-2 NA TRBV18 once TGTGCCAGCTCACCATCTGGGGAGGGCGGCTACACCTTC CASSPSGEGGYTF
TRBJ1-2 NA TRBV4-1 NA TGCGCCAGCAGCCAGGAGGTCAGGTCGACTATTCCAGCTAACTATGGCTACACCTTC CASSQEVRSTIPANYGYTF
TRBJ1-2 NA TRBV3-1/TRBV3-2 NA TGTGCCAGCAGCCAAGATGGGCCCCGGGGACATCGTAACTATGGCTACACCTTC CASSQDGPRGHRNYGYTF
TRBJ2-7 TRBD1 TRBV2 NA TGTGCCAGCAGAGGAACGGGACAGGGGGCAAAGTTATCCTACGAGCAGTACTTC CASRGTGQGAKLSYEQYF
TRBJ1-2 NA TRBV9 NA TGTGCCAGCAGCGATACCGGGACAAGTCCCTATGGCTACACCTTC CASSDTGTSPYGYTF
TRBJ2-3 NA TRBV5-1 NA TGCGCCAGCAGCTTGGCCGGTCAGGGACTCGGGGATACGCAGTATTTT CASSLAGQGLGDTQYF
TRBJ2-3 TRBD2 TRBV19 NA TGTGCCAGTAGCCGTGGGACTAGCGGGGGGGTCGGTACGCAGTATTTT CASSRGTSGGVGTQYF
TRBJ1-6 NA TRBV6-5 NA TGTGCCAGCAGTTACAGGGGCGGGGGAGTGACCCTCCACTTT CASSYRGGGVTLHF
TRBJ2-1 TRBD2 TRBV28 NA TGTGCCAGCAGTTTACTGGCGGGAGGCAATGAGCAGTTCTTC CASSLLAGGNEQFF
TRBJ2-6 TRBD1 TRBV28 NA TGTGCCAGCAGTCCCGTCACATTCCGGGACAGGGTAAGCGGGGCCAACGTCCTGACTTTC CASSPVTFRDRVSGANVLTF
TRBJ2-5 TRBD1 TRBV7-9 once TGTGCCAGCAGCAGACCGACAGGGAAACAGACCCAGTACTTC CASSRPTGKQTQYF
TRBJ1-5 NA TRBV27 NA TGTGCCAGCAGTTTATCTTTAGGGGGGGAGGGATATCAGCCCCAGCATTTT CASSLSLGGEGYQPQHF
TRBJ2-7 NA TRBV2 NA TGTGCCAGCCGCCAACAGATCATCTCCTACGAGCAGTACTTC CASRQQIISYEQYF
TRBJ1-4 NA TRBV24-1 NA TGTGCCACCAGTGATGGGGGAGGGAATGAAAAACTGTTTTTT CATSDGGGNEKLFF
TRBJ2-1 TRBD2 TRBV6-4 NA TGTGCCAGCAGTCTTACTAGCGGGAACATCCATGAGCAGTTCTTC CASSLTSGNIHEQFF
TRBJ2-1 TRBD1 TRBV11-1 NA TGTGCCAGCAGCAGCCGGGACAGGGTCTTTAATGAGCAGTTCTTC CASSSRDRVFNEQFF
TRBJ1-5 NA TRBV5-1 NA TGCGCCAGCAGCTCCCACCCGGGAAGCAATCAGCCCCAGCATTTT CASSSHPGSNQPQHF
TRBJ1-1 NA TRBV12-5 few TGTGCTAGTGGTCCGGACAGAAATGTAGGGAACACTGAAGCTTTCTTT CASGPDRNVGNTEAFF
TRBJ2-7 TRBD2 TRBV27 NA TGTGCCAGCAGTTTATCGAGACTAGCGACCTACGAGCAGTACTTC CASSLSRLATYEQYF
TRBJ1-2 TRBD1 TRBV27 NA TGTGCCAGCAGTTTAGATCAGGGGGCGGGTGGCTACACCTTC CASSLDQGAGGYTF
TRBJ1-4 TRBD1 TRBV11-2 NA TGTGCCAGCAGCCCGACAGGGTTGAGTGAAAAACTGTTTTTT CASSPTGLSEKLFF
TRBJ2-1 TRBD1 TRBV6-1 NA TGTGCCAGCAGTGAAGAATTTTTTGGACAGGGGATTTTTGGGCAGTTCTTC CASSEEFFGQGIFGQFF
TRBJ2-7 NA TRBV7-2 NA TGTGCCAGCAGCTTAAAGGTGGGGCCCTACGAGCAGTACTTC CASSLKVGPYEQYF
TRBJ1-1 NA TRBV7-2 NA TGTGCCAGCAGCTTACGCGGCCCGCGACAGCTAAACACTGAAGCTTTCTTT CASSLRGPRQLNTEAFF
TRBJ1-1 TRBD1 TRBV9 NA TGTGCCAGCAGCAACGACAGGGGAGGGACTGAAGCTTTCTTT CASSNDRGGTEAFF
TRBJ1-4 TRBD1 TRBV18 NA TGTGCCAGCTCGCGGGACAGGACCGCAACTAATGAAAAACTGTTTTTT CASSRDRTATNEKLFF
TRBJ1-4 NA TRBV19 NA TGTGCCACCCAGGTCGGGGGGGTTAATGAAAAACTGTTTTTT CATQVGGVNEKLFF
TRBJ2-7 TRBD2 TRBV4-1 NA TGCGCCAGCAGCCAAGATTCGGTGTCTAGCGGCTATTACGAGCAGTACTTC CASSQDSVSSGYYEQYF
TRBJ1-2 NA TRBV19 NA TGTGCCAGTAGTATAGATCCCGGCAGGGGTGGCTACACCTTC CASSIDPGRGGYTF